The 5 T cell receptor beta chains presented below share a single source sample, sequenced in a study of CD8 T cell repertoires and HIV-1 epitope variants. Their specific antigens are unknown. TCRdb's copy holds only in-frame clones and misses some; the assay was immunoSEQ multiplex PCR. The repertoire has under 3,000 clones, 65% of them found once; the top ten carry over 45%. Source material: cultured CD8+ T cells derived from PBMCs. All receptors derive from a male donor with HIV.

The chain employs TRBV27 and TRBJ1-4; D not resolved. The ends were cut back, 8 bases at V and 0 bases at J, with 10 bases in the middle. This CDR3 has 14 amino acids. Germline values: CDR1 MNHEY, CDR2 SMNVEV (reference sequence). For the CDR3, the DNA is TGTGCCAGCGGAGTTTCAGCAACTAATGAAAAACTGTTTTTT. This sequence encodes CASGVSATNEKLFF.

The count of this clone is one. This chain connects TRBV19 to TRBJ2-3; D gene uncertain. There are 14 residues in the CDR3. V lost 4 bases and J 3 bases, leaving 11 bases between the germline ends. CDR1 is LNHDA, CDR2 SQIVND, per germline (reference sequence). CDR3 coding DNA: TGTGCCAGTAGTACCGGGCCCGAAACAGATACGCAGTATTTT. It translates to CASSTGPETDTQYF.

This clone has just one count. The V call is TRBV5-4, the J call TRBJ2-3; possible D gene TRBD2, 6 bases. Germline loops: CDR1 SGHNT, CDR2 YYREEE (reference sequence). Trimming stripped 5 bases from V and 4 bases from J, with 14 bases between. The CDR3 has 14 amino acids. Written as DNA, the CDR3 is TGTGCCAGCAGACCGGGAGCTGGGCCAGATACGCAGTATTTT. It codes for CASRPGAGPDTQYF.

This chain joins TRBV29-1 and TRBJ1-1; tentative D call: TRBD1 (6 bases). The CDR3 has 15 residues. Germline CDR1 and CDR2: SQVTM and ANQGSEA. Trimming shortened V by 8 bases and J by 3 bases, and 22 bases separated the two germline ends. The CDR3 here is CSKESRQDWDTEAFF. The CDR3 bases are TGCAGCAAAGAATCGCGACAGGACTGGGACACTGAAGCTTTCTTT.

The chain couples TRBV25-1 to TRBJ1-2, with D perhaps matching TRBD1 (6 bases). Germline CDR1 MGHDK, CDR2 SYGVNS. This CDR3 contains 13 residues. The germline V and J ends were trimmed by 2 bases and 8 bases, with 12 bases remaining between them. In DNA, the CDR3 is TGTGCCAGCAGTGAACCCCCAGGGGACGGCTACACCTTC. It yields the protein CASSEPPGDGYTF.